The clone carrying this T cell receptor (beta chain) was detected only a few times. Its antigen remains unknown. This entry is derived from a study of blood T cells in healthy people across ages. Trimming at V came to 5 bases and at J to 1 base, leaving 9 bases not matched to a gene. The germline gives CDR1 SGHKS, CDR2 YYEKEE (reference sequence). This CDR3 is built from 15 residues. A second PCR of roughly 7 to 11 cycles used a sample-barcoded 5' primer and a J-beta primer mix. Via MiXCR, TCRdb re-called the 5' RACE reads, giving one row per CDR3 protein. The sample lists 800,000 to 950,000 distinct CDR3 sequences; 25% to 35% were seen once. Each sample used at least 7 million PBMCs. The study's findings and limits: Per million T cells, TCR beta diversity dropped roughly linearly as age increased.

The same sample was also used in a study of T cells of mothers and their children. That investigation notes: Study donors consisted of a few healthy Caucasian mothers and their six children. Thymic selection molds TCR recombination products alike in related and unrelated pairs.

This chain connects TRBV5-5 to TRBJ2-7; 7 nucleotides line up with TRBD2. What was sequenced was blood. This clonotype was obtained from a woman aged 40 to 50 in good health. DNA for the CDR3: TGTGCCAGCAGTCCACTAGCGAAGCTGTCCTACGAGCAGTACTTC. It translates to CASSPLAKLSYEQYF.